The 32 T cell receptor beta chains reported below all come from one sample, sequenced in a study of T cells expressing NK-cell markers. TCRdb processed the 5' RACE reads again and assigns one entry to each CDR3 protein, with no DNA. Recorded here are around 380,000 distinct CDR3 sequences; the top ten clones represent around 10%. The sequenced material came from blood T cells: a sorted CD56 or NKG2C T cell subset, CD4+ or CD8+ T cells, or bulk PBMC T cells (not recorded which). The receptors come from a woman aged 45 to 65 in good health.

The CDR3 region is CASSLDHLSGNTIYF. The chain links TRBV5-1 to TRBJ1-3. Germline loops: CDR1 SGHRS, CDR2 YFSETQ. This CDR3 has 15 amino acids.

The chain employs TRBV7-2 and TRBJ2-7; TCRdb's D call, TRBD2, is unchecked because there is no DNA. This CDR3 contains 14 residues. The germline gives CDR1 SGHTA, CDR2 FQGNSA. This CDR3 reads CASSLLAGTYEQYF.

The chain has TRBV20-1 and TRBJ2-5. CDR1 DFQATT and CDR2 SNEGSKA come from the germline V gene (reference sequence). The CDR3 is 13 amino acids. CDR3 residues: CSARERRQETQYF.

The chain carries TRBV7-9 and TRBJ2-7; TCRdb's D call, TRBD2, is unchecked because there is no DNA. The CDR3 covers 15 residues. Germline CDR1 is SEHNR and CDR2 is FQNEAQ (reference sequence). CDR3 protein: CASSTSGNSSYEQYF.

Here the CDR3 reads CASSLATSGRASDTQYF. The rearrangement uses TRBV5-1 and TRBJ2-3; TCRdb reports TRBD2, a call that lacks DNA to check it against. The CDR3 loop spans 17 amino acids. The germline V gene encodes CDR1 SGHRS and CDR2 YFSETQ.

The chain employs TRBV2 and TRBJ2-3; as DNA is missing, the TRBD2 call by TCRdb cannot be tested. The CDR3 spans 15 residues. Germline V gene lookup returns CDR1 SNHLY and CDR2 FYNNEI. CDR3 loop: CASSEFAGGVDTQYF. The variable domain in full, completed from reference TRBV2 and TRBJ2-3, reads EPEVTQTPSHQVTQMGQEVILRCVPISNHLYFYWYRQILGQKVEFLVSFYNNEISEKSEIFDDQFSVERPDGSNFTLKIRSTKLEDSAMYFCASSEFAGGVDTQYFGPGTRLTVL.

The rearrangement uses TRBV4-2 and TRBJ2-1; TCRdb outputs TRBD1, but without DNA this stays unchecked. Germline V gene data show CDR1 as LGHNA and CDR2 as YNFKEQ. The CDR3 extends over 16 amino acids. This CDR3 reads CASSQGYRAPNNEQFF.

The rearrangement uses TRBV16 and TRBJ2-4; TCRdb selects TRBD1, and the lack of DNA leaves this call unchecked. Per germline, CDR1 KGHSY and CDR2 FQNENV. The length of the CDR3 is 15 residues. CDR3 residues: CASSQPDRAKNIQYF.

The J gene is TRBJ2-5, the V gene TRBV5-1; TCRdb reports TRBD1, a call that lacks DNA to check it against. The CDR3 contains 15 residues. Germline V CDR1 and CDR2: SGHRS, YFSETQ. CDR3 loop: CASSLRQGQQETQYF.

The chain links TRBV5-1 to TRBJ2-5; TCRdb returns TRBD1, unconfirmable since there is no DNA. Germline loops: CDR1 SGHRS, CDR2 YFSETQ. The CDR3 spans 13 residues. CDR3: CASSRTGQETQYF. The whole variable domain, remainder taken from reference TRBV5-1 and TRBJ2-5, is KAGVTQTPRYLIKTRGQQVTLSCSPISGHRSVSWYQQTPGQGLQFLFEYFSETQRNKGNFPGRFSGRQFSNSRSEMNVSTLELGDSALYLCASSRTGQETQYFGPGTRLLVL.

This rearrangement joins TRBV12-3 or TRBV12-4 to TRBJ2-1. This CDR3 has 14 residues. The CDR3 here is CASSLAAHTDEQFF.

This chain links TRBV7-9 with TRBJ2-1. From germline, CDR1 is SEHNR and CDR2 FQNEAQ (reference sequence). This CDR3 spans 12 amino acids. CDR3 protein: CASSSLRNEQFF.

The gene calls are TRBV28 and TRBJ2-1; TCRdb proposes TRBD2, but this gene call is untestable without DNA. Germline V CDR1 and CDR2: MDHEN, SYDVKM. The CDR3 sequence is 19 residues long. The CDR3 sequence is CASSLAGTSVHSSYNEQFF.

This chain joins TRBV5-4 and TRBJ2-3. Germline CDR1 reads SGHNT; CDR2 reads YYREEE (reference sequence). There are 15 residues in the CDR3. The CDR3 is CASSLGRPRTDTQYF.

This chain joins TRBV10-3 and TRBJ2-7; checking the TCRdb D call of TRBD1 is not possible without DNA. The CDR3 has 12 amino acids. CDR1 ENHRY and CDR2 SYGVKD come from the germline V gene. CDR3 amino acids: CAISEYRAEQYF.

The chain carries TRBV12-3 or TRBV12-4 and TRBJ2-7; lacking DNA, the TRBD2 call made by TCRdb goes unchecked. The CDR3 is 14 amino acids. This chain's CDR3 is CASAREGGSYEQYF.

This rearrangement joins TRBV6-5 to TRBJ2-5. Germline V CDR1 and CDR2: MNHEY, SVGAGI. The CDR3 is made up of 13 amino acids. The CDR3 loop is CASSYGGQETQYF.

The CDR3 here is CASIKTGSRIEQYF. The chain recombines TRBV12-3 or TRBV12-4 with TRBJ2-7; TCRdb's D gene call, TRBD1, goes unchecked for lack of DNA. The CDR3 totals 14 residues.

The chain employs TRBV10-3 and TRBJ2-1; the TCRdb D gene call, TRBD2, has no DNA to confirm it. From germline, CDR1 is ENHRY and CDR2 SYGVKD. The CDR3 is 14 residues long. CDR3 protein: CAVQLAGTYNEQFF.

The genes are TRBV5-1 and TRBJ2-7; lacking DNA, the TRBD1 call made by TCRdb goes unchecked. The germline V gene has CDR1 SGHRS and CDR2 YFSETQ. CDR3 length: 13 residues. Here the CDR3 reads CASSLYRGYEQYF.

The genes are TRBV5-1 and TRBJ2-1. There are 15 residues in the CDR3. Per germline, CDR1 SGHRS and CDR2 YFSETQ. The CDR3 sequence is CASRRVASSYNEQFF.

The genes are TRBV7-6 and TRBJ1-4; without DNA, the TCRdb call of TRBD1 cannot be checked. The CDR3 extends over 17 amino acids. From germline, CDR1 is SGHVS and CDR2 FNYEAQ. CDR3 sequence reads: CASSGQGQIAGNEKLFF.

The chain couples TRBV9 to TRBJ1-1; TCRdb selects TRBD1, and the lack of DNA leaves this call unchecked. This CDR3 spans 15 amino acids. Germline CDR1 is SGDLS and CDR2 is YYNGEE. The CDR3 spells CASSEETGPYTEAFF.

V usage is TRBV27 and J usage is TRBJ2-1. The CDR3 runs 16 residues. Germline lookup yields CDR1 MNHEY and CDR2 SMNVEV (reference sequence). CDR3 amino acids: CASSLLRPTLGNEQFF.

This rearrangement joins TRBV28 to TRBJ1-3. The CDR3 is 15 amino acids. CDR1 and CDR2 (germline): MDHEN, SYDVKM. CDR3: CASTKGRISGNTIYF.

J is TRBJ1-6 and V is TRBV7-3; there is no DNA to check the TCRdb D call of TRBD1. The CDR3 covers 13 residues. The germline CDR1 and CDR2 sequences are SGHTA and FQGTGA. CDR3 sequence reads: CATATDLNSPLHF. Full variable domain (rest looked up from reference TRBV7-3 and TRBJ1-6): GAGVSQTPSNKVTEKGKYVELRCDPISGHTALYWYRQSLGQGPEFLIYFQGTGAADDSGLPNDRFFAVRPEGSVSTLKIQRTERGDSAVYLCATATDLNSPLHFGNGTRLTVT.

The genes are TRBV6-4 and TRBJ2-1; with no DNA, the TCRdb D assignment of TRBD2 cannot be verified. The CDR3 is 14 residues long. Germline CDR1 is MRHNA and CDR2 is SNTAGT. The CDR3 spells CASSDAGLAGEQFF.

This chain's CDR3 is CSVQAGGLDTQYF. The gene calls are TRBV29-1 and TRBJ2-3; no DNA is available, so the TRBD1 call from TCRdb remains unchecked. Germline CDR1 reads SQVTM; CDR2 reads ANQGSEA. The CDR3 is 13 residues long.

This chain uses TRBV11-2 with TRBJ2-1. The CDR3 has 13 amino acids. CDR1 SGHAT and CDR2 FQNNGV come from the germline V gene. The CDR3 region is CASSLITYNEQFF.

The J gene is TRBJ2-1, the V gene TRBV20-1; the TCRdb call, TRBD2, lacks DNA for checking. This CDR3 contains 16 residues. Germline values: CDR1 DFQATT, CDR2 SNEGSKA (reference sequence). CDR3 sequence reads: CSARGRLADPYNEQFF.

This chain uses TRBV5-1 with TRBJ2-3; the TCRdb call, TRBD2, lacks DNA for checking. The CDR3 consists of 16 residues. Germline loops: CDR1 SGHRS, CDR2 YFSETQ. The CDR3: CASSLGLAGVRDTQYF.

The chain uses TRBV27 and TRBJ1-2; TCRdb returns TRBD1, unconfirmable since there is no DNA. CDR1 MNHEY and CDR2 SMNVEV come from the germline V gene (reference sequence). The CDR3 covers 13 residues. CDR3 region: CASSRGLGYGYTF.